This T cell receptor beta chain was documented in a study of blood T cell repertoires in COVID-19. Background on the study: Sample material is recorded as cDNA or gDNA derived from T cells, B-cell-depleted T cells, or PBMCs.

Clones were read by immunoSEQ multiplex PCR, and TCRdb kept only the in-frame ones, dropping some. The table includes 190,000 or so clones, roughly four fifths detected once. The CDR3 covers 13 residues. CDR1 and CDR2 (germline): SQVTM, ANQGSEA. V lost 0 bases to trimming and J lost 1 base, with 7 bases between them. This clone was seen a single time. The sequence came from a man aged 50 to 60 who had recovered from COVID-19. The V and J genes are TRBV29-1 and TRBJ2-7, with a possible D match to TRBD1 (5 bases). The source material was peripheral blood. The CDR3 sequence: CSVEDPGSYEQYF. CDR3 DNA sequence: TGCAGCGTTGAAGATCCAGGGTCCTACGAGCAGTACTTC.